What follows are 19 T cell receptor beta chains derived from one specimen sequenced in a study of tumor-infiltrating lymphocytes in primary liver carcinoma. TCR beta cDNA was prepared out of roughly 500 ng total RNA by means of a constant-region primer. Libraries covering TCR beta were generated through three nested multiplex PCR rounds (using a slightly modified ARM-PCR). Primers for the first two PCR rounds were TRBV1-TRBV30 forward primers and a C-beta reverse primer (about 11 cycles per round). TCRdb used MiXCR to reprocess the multiplex PCR reads, holding one entry per CDR3 protein. The sample lists 100,000 to 150,000 distinct CDR3 sequences; roughly 69% were seen once. The roughly 19-32 mg bulk tissue piece was not sorted before simultaneous RNA and DNA extraction. Sequenced input: liver tumor tissue from sampling region 1. Stated subset: tumor region T1, superior pole. The source is a woman aged 55-70 years with primary liver carcinoma and hepatitis B virus infection.

This chain links TRBV5-5 with TRBJ2-5; D is undetermined. Trimming shortened V by 1 base and J by 2 bases, and 6 bases separated the two germline ends. The germline gives CDR1 SGHKS, CDR2 YYEKEE (reference sequence). CDR3 length equals 13 residues. CDR3 nucleotides: TGTGCCAGCAGCTTGCAGACACAAGAGACCCAGTACTTC. Translated, it gives CASSLQTQETQYF.

As concerns this clonotype: The CDR3 ends on some other residue instead of the conserved phenylalanine or tryptophan, so this is likely a read error. Because the CDR3's place on the DNA is in doubt, the DNA is left out and the CDR3 is given as listed by TCRdb. The V and J genes are TRBV11-2 and TRBJ2-1; TRBD2 is the table's D call, not checked against the DNA. Looked up from germline, CDR1 is SGHAT and CDR2 is FQNNGV. Both ends counted, the CDR3 spans 17 residues. CDR3 amino acids: CASSRRLAGGPGDEQLS.

As concerns this clonotype: Here the CDR3 omits its conserved ending phenylalanine or tryptophan, so a read error is the likely source. The rearrangement joins TRBV6-2 or TRBV6-3 to TRBJ1-5; D perhaps matches TRBD1 (5 bases). V gave up 8 bases and J gave up 4 bases, with 18 bases separating them. The CDR3 spans 15 residues. The germline gives CDR1 MNHEY, CDR2 SVGEGT. This chain's CDR3 is CASRGTGLRNQPQHV. CDR3 coding DNA: TGTGCCAGCCGCGGGACCGGACTTCGGAATCAGCCCCAGCATGTT.

V usage is TRBV5-4 and J usage is TRBJ2-1; D is unclear. This CDR3 has 16 amino acids. The V gene's germline CDR1 is SGHNT and CDR2 YYREEE (reference sequence). Trimming pared 0 bases from V and 1 base from J, leaving 11 bases between. The CDR3 reads CASSLEGEWSYNEQFF. As DNA, the CDR3 is TGTGCCAGCAGCTTGGAGGGCGAGTGGTCCTACAATGAGCAGTTCTTC.

As concerns this clonotype: This may stem from a read error, because a much larger clone lies one nucleotide away. The rearrangement joins TRBV6-1 to TRBJ1-1; D remains unclear. Germline V CDR1 and CDR2: MNHNS, SASEGT. The CDR3 loop spans 13 amino acids. Here the CDR3 reads CAISEFVNTEAFF. CDR3 nucleotide sequence: TGTGCCATCAGTGAATTTGTGAACACTGAAGCTTTCTTT.

Details on this clonotype: An end of the junction differs from the germline gene, which may be a read error. The chain links TRBV11-3 to TRBJ2-3; D perhaps matches TRBD1 (6 bases). CDR1 and CDR2 (germline): SGHNT, YENEEA. This CDR3 has 14 amino acids. The DNA for the CDR3 is TGTGACAGCAGCCATCTGACAGGCACAGATACGCGGTATTTT. Translating gives CDSSHLTGTDTRYF.

As regards this clonotype: This may come from a read error, since a much larger clone is one base off. The conserved final phenylalanine or tryptophan is absent from the CDR3, which likely points to a read error. The chain couples TRBV14 to TRBJ1-2; D may be TRBD1 (5 bases). The V gene's germline CDR1 is SGHDN and CDR2 FVKESK. Trimming pared 0 bases from V and 7 bases from J, leaving 18 bases between. The CDR3 is 16 residues long. This CDR3 reads CASSQEFGGWSAGYTL. CDR3 DNA sequence: TGTGCCAGCAGCCAAGAGTTCGGGGGATGGAGTGCTGGCTACACCCTC.

With regard to this clonotype: A read error may explain this, as a much larger clone is one base away. The chain has TRBV5-6 and TRBJ2-1, with TRBD2 matching 7 bases. This CDR3 has 17 amino acids. Per germline, CDR1 SGHDT and CDR2 YYEEEE. The CDR3 here is CSSSLGSRGEGYNEQFF. CDR3 coding DNA: TGTTCCAGCAGTTTGGGGAGCCGGGGGGAGGGCTACAATGAGCAGTTCTTC.

This CDR3 reads CASTWDTQETQYF. CDR3 nucleotide sequence: TGTGCCAGCACCTGGGACACGCAAGAGACCCAGTACTTC. This chain connects TRBV2 to TRBJ2-5, with D possibly being TRBD1 (6 bases). Germline values: CDR1 SNHLY, CDR2 FYNNEI. Between the trimmed V and J ends, which lost 7 bases and 2 bases, there was a span of 11 bases. The CDR3 runs to 13 residues. Supplemented by reference TRBV2 and TRBJ2-5, the full variable domain reads EPEVTQTPSHQVTQMGQEVILRCVPISNHLYFYWYRQILGQKVEFLVSFYNNEISEKSEIFDDQFSVERPDGSNFTLKIRSTKLEDSAMYFCASTWDTQETQYFGPGTRLLVL.

This clonotype was detected a few times. The V gene is TRBV28, the J gene TRBJ1-2; D might be TRBD1 (5 bases). The length of the CDR3 is 16 residues. CDR1 MDHEN and CDR2 SYDVKM come from the germline V gene. Trimming took 6 bases from V and 5 from J, leaving 22 bases between them. The CDR3 DNA reads as TGTGCCAGCAGGGGGGGGGGACGGCAAAACGTTTATGGCTACACCTTC. It translates to CASRGGGRQNVYGYTF.

Regarding this clonotype: A much bigger clone sits one base away, suggesting this may be a read error. The V call is TRBV6-6, the J call TRBJ1-5; no clear D. The CDR3 is 12 residues long. Germline CDR1 MNHNY, CDR2 SVGAGI (reference sequence). The V end was cut by 4 bases, the J end by 6 bases, with 7 bases between. Here the CDR3 reads CASSSGGQPQHF. DNA of the CDR3: TGTGCCAGCAGTTCCGGAGGTCAGCCCCAGCATTTT.

About this clonotype: Being one base from a much bigger clone, this may be a read error. This rearrangement joins TRBV29-1 to TRBJ2-7; D is ambiguous. There are 12 residues in the CDR3. With 5 bases removed from V and 0 bases from J, the gap between germline ends came to 8 bases. CDR1 is SQVTM and CDR2 is ANQGSEA in the germline V gene. CDR3 nucleotide sequence: TGCAGCGTTTGGCACAGCTCCTACGAGCAGTACTTC. It encodes CSVWHSSYEQYF.

This clonotype was seen many times. This chain uses TRBV10-3 with TRBJ2-2; D uncertain. V lost 0 bases and J 6 bases, leaving 11 bases between the germline ends. CDR3 length: 15 amino acids. Germline values: CDR1 ENHRY, CDR2 SYGVKD. The CDR3 protein is CAISESGPRAGELFF. Written as DNA, the CDR3 is TGTGCCATCAGTGAGTCGGGCCCCCGGGCCGGGGAGCTGTTTTTT.

The J gene is TRBJ2-3, the V gene TRBV28, with TRBD1 matching 9 bases. The last part of the DNA fits TRBJ1-5 better; the J call may be wrong. Germline-derived CDR1 and CDR2 are MDHEN and SYDVKM. This CDR3 contains 15 residues. The CDR3 sequence is CASSVPGQGGDTQHF. CDR3 nucleotide sequence: TGTGCCAGCAGTGTACCGGGACAGGGAGGGGATACGCAGCATTTT.

Comments on this clonotype: Lacking the conserved final phenylalanine or tryptophan, this CDR3 likely reflects a read error. The rearrangement joins TRBV5-4 to TRBJ1-4; no definite D call. The ends were cut back, 0 bases at V and 4 bases at J, with 13 bases in the middle. The CDR3 is 16 residues long. Germline CDR1 SGHNT, CDR2 YYREEE (reference sequence). CDR3 coding DNA: TGTGCCAGCAGCTTGGGGTCCGGTGGAAGTAATGAAAAACTGTTTATT. Its protein is CASSLGSGGSNEKLFI.

This clonotype was observed at least ten times. The chain couples TRBV12-3 or TRBV12-4 to TRBJ1-3; D perhaps matches TRBD1 (5 bases). Trimming took off 2 bases at V and 4 bases at J, with 15 bases between the two ends. This CDR3 is built from 16 residues. As DNA, the CDR3 is TGTGCCAGCAGTTTAAGGGACGGAAGGTACGGAAACACCATATATTTT. It specifies CASSLRDGRYGNTIYF.

This clonotype appeared many times. The chain employs TRBV4-2 and TRBJ2-1; 7 positions agree with TRBD1. The germline V gene has CDR1 LGHNA and CDR2 YNFKEQ. The CDR3 is 14 residues long. Unmatched junction bases numbered 11, after V lost 0 bases and J lost 15 bases. CDR3 bases: TGTGCCAGCAGCCAAGATAGGGGAGACAGGGTCACGTTCTTC. Protein: CASSQDRGDRVTFF.

Of note for this clonotype: A much bigger clone sits one base away, suggesting this may be a read error. This chain's CDR3 is CASSQEGRETQYF. The CDR3 DNA follows: TGTGCCAGCAGCCAAGAAGGAAGGGAGACCCAGTACTTC. The chain couples TRBV14 to TRBJ2-5; D gene uncertain. V dropped 0 bases and J dropped 5 bases, with 7 bases sitting between them. The CDR3 extends over 13 amino acids. From germline, CDR1 is SGHDN and CDR2 FVKESK.

Regarding this clonotype: A much larger clone lies a single base off, so this may be a read error. The genes are TRBV4-1 and TRBJ2-4; D unresolved. The CDR3 extends over 15 amino acids. Germline loops: CDR1 MGHRA, CDR2 YSYEKL. CDR3 sequence (DNA): TGCGCCAGCAACCAACTATTTTTAGCCAAAAACATTCAGTACTTC. This encodes CASNQLFLAKNIQYF.